In its sample, the clone carrying this T cell receptor (beta chain) was seen once. As yet, its antigen is unknown. The germline V gene encodes CDR1 MNHNY and CDR2 SVGAGI (reference sequence). V gave up 8 bases and J gave up 1 base, with 8 bases separating them. The CDR3 extends over 12 amino acids. The sample belongs to a study of blood T cells in healthy people across ages. Study-level points and caveats: Diversity estimates drawn from one million T cells were deemed underestimates.

Donors ranged from about 6 to 90 years old and were healthy Caucasians in Russia. Total RNA was isolated from each sample in quantities of at least 6 micrograms. The authors ran a second PCR of about 6 to 11 cycles using a sample-barcoded 5' primer and a J-beta primer mix. The study obtained at least 2.5 million CDR3-containing paired-end reads from every sample. One entry per CDR3 protein results from TCRdb running MiXCR on the 5' RACE reads. The data contain 1.8 million or so distinct CDR3 sequences, more than 35% of them singletons. Sample: blood. This TCR derives from a human donor in good health. The rearrangement joins TRBV6-6 to TRBJ1-1; no reliable D call. The DNA of the CDR3 is TGTGCCAGCGCGTTTAGGAACACTGAAGCTTTCTTT. This sequence encodes CASAFRNTEAFF.